A selection of T cell receptor beta chains follows, all from one sample in a study of blood T cells in healthy people across ages. One entry per CDR3 protein, called by TCRdb with MiXCR from the 5' RACE reads. Of hundreds of thousands of distinct CDR3 sequences in the sample, approximately 21% were seen once. Sequenced material: blood. Receptors originate from a man aged 70 or older in good health. CDR3s include the opening cysteine and the closing phenylalanine or tryptophan. A D gene is named only where the DNA matches it firmly. Clone size is stated in some rows and not others, as once, few, many or a class when expanded.

size	D	V	J	CDR3	DNA
few	-	TRBV6-6	TRBJ1-1	CASSYRVSPEVTEAFF	TGTGCCAGCAGTTATAGGGTCAGCCCGGAAGTTACTGAAGCTTTCTTT
few	-	TRBV7-2	TRBJ2-1	CASSLGWFNEQFF	TGTGCCAGCAGCTTGGGGTGGTTCAATGAGCAGTTCTTC
many	TRBD1	TRBV20-1	TRBJ1-4	CSARESTGANEKLFF	TGCAGTGCTAGAGAGTCGACAGGGGCAAATGAAAAACTGTTTTTT
many	TRBD2	TRBV19	TRBJ2-7	CASSSLGLAAYEQYF	TGTGCCAGTAGTTCCCTCGGACTAGCGGCCTACGAGCAGTACTTC
-	TRBD2	TRBV5-1	TRBJ2-1	CASSLTSGRANEQFF	TGCGCCAGCAGCTTAACTAGCGGGAGGGCCAATGAGCAGTTCTTC
few	TRBD2	TRBV7-9	TRBJ2-1	CASSPGTSENNEQFF	TGTGCCAGCAGCCCTGGGACTAGCGAGAACAATGAGCAGTTCTTC
few	TRBD1	TRBV20-1	TRBJ1-2	CSARDPVKDRTSNYGYTF	TGCAGTGCTAGAGACCCCGTGAAGGACAGGACCTCTAACTATGGCTACACCTTC
many	TRBD2	TRBV20-1	TRBJ2-7	CSARASGRSHEQYF	TGCAGTGCTAGAGCGAGCGGGAGGTCCCACGAGCAGTACTTC
-	-	TRBV28	TRBJ2-7	CASRQLPYEQYF	TGTGCCAGCAGACAGTTGCCCTACGAGCAGTACTTC
few	TRBD2	TRBV19	TRBJ2-7	CASSTALAGYEQYF	TGTGCCAGTAGTACAGCACTAGCGGGGTACGAGCAGTACTTC
-	TRBD1	TRBV10-3	TRBJ2-7	CAISGTGAYEQYF	TGTGCCATCAGTGGGACAGGGGCCTACGAGCAGTACTTC
few	-	TRBV3-1	TRBJ2-5	CASSSQLGETQYF	TGTGCCAGCAGCTCCCAGCTCGGGGAGACCCAGTACTTC
-	-	TRBV28	TRBJ2-2	CASSPGTLTGELFF	TGTGCCAGCAGTCCCGGGACCCTTACCGGGGAGCTGTTTTTT
few	-	TRBV24-1	TRBJ1-5	CATSEEGSNQPQHF	TGTGCCACCAGTGAAGAGGGCAGCAATCAGCCCCAGCATTTT
few	-	TRBV12-3/TRBV12-4	TRBJ2-5	CASSLNTLWETQYF	TGTGCCAGCAGTTTAAATACCTTGTGGGAGACCCAGTACTTC
-	TRBD1	TRBV11-2	TRBJ1-1	CASSLVQGAFGTEAFF	TGTGCCAGCAGCTTAGTCCAGGGGGCGTTCGGTACTGAAGCTTTCTTT
-	-	TRBV21-1	TRBJ2-3	CASRFAAGTQYF	-
few	-	TRBV27	TRBJ2-7	CASSAGVEQYF	TGTGCCAGCAGTGCCGGGGTCGAGCAGTACTTC
few	-	TRBV29-1	TRBJ2-1	CSVRQGRDNEQFF	TGCAGCGTTAGACAGGGGAGGGACAATGAGCAGTTCTTC
few	TRBD1	TRBV5-4	TRBJ2-1	CASSFRDRGNNEQFF	TGTGCCAGCAGCTTCCGGGACAGGGGGAACAATGAGCAGTTCTTC
-	-	TRBV28	TRBJ1-5	CASSWGYQPQHF	TGTGCCAGCAGTTGGGGTTATCAGCCCCAGCATTTT
-	-	TRBV4-2	TRBJ1-4	CASSLEGRDWVFF	TGTGCCAGCAGCCTAGAGGGCAGAGACTGGGTGTTTTTT
-	TRBD1	TRBV20-1	TRBJ1-5	CSARDRVNNQPQHF	TGCAGTGCACGGGACAGGGTGAACAATCAGCCCCAGCATTTT
-	TRBD1	TRBV20-1	TRBJ1-2	CSVPGTGKSYAF	TGCAGTGTTCCCGGGACAGGGAAAAGCTACGCCTTC
few	-	TRBV5-1	TRBJ2-3	CASSLDQVGADTQYF	TGCGCCAGCAGCTTGGACCAGGTTGGGGCAGATACGCAGTATTTT
-	-	TRBV20-1	TRBJ2-2	CSVRREVAGELFF	TGCAGTGTTAGGCGGGAAGTCGCCGGGGAGCTGTTTTTT
many	-	TRBV20-1	TRBJ2-5	CSASVYRVGETQYF	TGCAGTGCTAGTGTATATAGGGTTGGAGAGACCCAGTACTTC
-	-	TRBV12-3/TRBV12-4	TRBJ2-7	CASKGGQGRDEQYF	TGTGCCAGCAAAGGTGGGCAGGGAAGGGACGAGCAGTACTTC
few	-	TRBV10-2	TRBJ2-7	CASSERTEYEQYF	TGCGCCAGCAGTGAGCGGACAGAATACGAGCAGTACTTC
few	-	TRBV29-1	TRBJ2-5	CSVIRQKKETQYF	TGCAGCGTTATTCGACAGAAAAAAGAGACCCAGTACTTC
-	-	TRBV7-9	TRBJ2-3	CASSRDITSTDTQYF	TGTGCCAGCAGCCGTGACATTACTAGTACAGATACGCAGTATTTT